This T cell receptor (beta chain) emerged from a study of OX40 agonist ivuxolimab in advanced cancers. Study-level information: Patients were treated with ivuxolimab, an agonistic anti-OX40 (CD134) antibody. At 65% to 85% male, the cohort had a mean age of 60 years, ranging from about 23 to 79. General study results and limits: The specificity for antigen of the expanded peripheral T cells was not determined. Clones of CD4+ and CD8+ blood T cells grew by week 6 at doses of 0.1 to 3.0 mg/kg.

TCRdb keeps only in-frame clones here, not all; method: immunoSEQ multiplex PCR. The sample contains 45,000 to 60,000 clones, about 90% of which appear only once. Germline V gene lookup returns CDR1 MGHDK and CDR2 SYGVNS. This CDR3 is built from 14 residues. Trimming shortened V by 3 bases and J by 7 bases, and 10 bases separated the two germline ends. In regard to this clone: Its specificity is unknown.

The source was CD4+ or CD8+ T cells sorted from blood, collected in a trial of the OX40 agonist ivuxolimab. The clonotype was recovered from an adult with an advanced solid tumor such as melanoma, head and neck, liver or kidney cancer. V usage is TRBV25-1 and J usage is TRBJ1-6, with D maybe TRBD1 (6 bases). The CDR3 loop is CASSEGADNSPLHF. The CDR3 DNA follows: TGTGCCAGCAGTGAGGGGGCTGACAATTCACCCCTCCACTTT.